A single sample gave rise to the 9 T cell receptor beta chains below, sequenced in a study of blood T cell repertoires in COVID-19. The method was immunoSEQ multiplex PCR; TCRdb's version includes in-frame clones alone and lacks a portion of them. The sample gives about 500,000 clones, around 90% of which show up once; under 0.85% is in the top ten. The sequencing sample was made of PBMCs or T cells enriched from blood (not recorded which). The receptors shown here come from a woman aged 18-35 years who had recovered from COVID-19.

The V gene is TRBV7-2, the J gene TRBJ2-1, with D perhaps TRBD1 (6 bases). V gave up 2 bases and J gave up 2 bases, with 13 bases separating them. The CDR3 runs 16 residues. Germline CDR1 and CDR2: SGHTA and FQGNSA. The CDR3 region is CASSLLRTAAYNEQFF. The CDR3 DNA sequence: TGTGCCAGCAGCTTACTGAGGACAGCCGCCTACAATGAGCAGTTCTTC.

The V gene is TRBV5-6, the J gene TRBJ1-2; no definite D call. Trimming stripped 4 bases from V and 7 bases from J, with 17 bases between. From germline, CDR1 is SGHDT and CDR2 YYEEEE. CDR3 length: 14 residues. The CDR3 nucleotides read TGTGCCAGCAGCCGTTTCGAGGGAGGGCCTGGCTACACCTTC. Translation gives CASSRFEGGPGYTF. The entire variable domain, with the rest obtained from reference TRBV5-6 and TRBJ1-2, is as follows: DAGVTQSPTHLIKTRGQQVTLRCSPKSGHDTVSWYQQALGQGPQFIFQYYEEEERQRGNFPDRFSGHQFPNYSSELNVNALLLGDSALYLCASSRFEGGPGYTFGSGTRLTVV.

The rearrangement uses TRBV3-1 (or the pseudogene TRBV3-2) and TRBJ1-2; a weak D match, TRBD1 (6 bases). This CDR3 spans 15 amino acids. The V end was cut by 4 bases, the J end by 0 bases, with 12 bases between. The V gene's germline CDR1 is LGHDT and CDR2 YNNKEL (reference sequence). The CDR3 protein is CASSREQGTNYGYTF. Written as DNA, the CDR3 is TGTGCCAGCAGCCGAGAACAGGGAACTAACTATGGCTACACCTTC.

The V and J genes are TRBV28 and TRBJ1-5; the D gene is possibly TRBD1 (5 bases). Germline V CDR1 and CDR2: MDHEN, SYDVKM. The V end lost 0 bases, the J end lost 0 bases, and 15 bases lay between the germline ends. This CDR3 contains 18 residues. CDR3 in amino acids: CASSLWKTEEYSNQPQHF. CDR3 sequence (DNA): TGTGCCAGCAGTTTATGGAAGACAGAGGAATATAGCAATCAGCCCCAGCATTTT.

This clone was detected only once. V is TRBV5-4 and J is TRBJ1-1; 11 positions match TRBD1. The CDR3 contains 17 residues. The junction had 9 bases not matched to a gene; V was cut back by 4 bases and J by 1 base. The germline CDR1 and CDR2 sequences are SGHNT and YYREEE (reference sequence). CDR3 bases: TGTGCCAGCAGCCGAGGACAGGGGGCGGAGGGGAACACTGAAGCTTTCTTT. This codes for CASSRGQGAEGNTEAFF.

The chain couples TRBV19 to TRBJ2-2; 9 bases fit TRBD1. The V and J ends lost 7 bases and 7 bases, in that order; junction bases with no gene match: 16. The CDR3 runs to 17 residues. Germline V lookup: CDR1 LNHDA, CDR2 SQIVND (reference sequence). CDR3 residues: CASTPGTGLEEGGELFF. In DNA form, the CDR3 reads TGTGCCAGTACCCCCGGGACAGGGTTAGAAGAGGGCGGGGAGCTGTTTTTT.

The chain carries TRBV2 and TRBJ1-5; D unresolved. The ends were cut back, 6 bases at V and 4 bases at J, with 19 bases in the middle. The CDR3 totals 16 residues. Germline-derived CDR1 and CDR2 are SNHLY and FYNNEI. The CDR3 is CASREARASGNQPQHF. As DNA, the CDR3 is TGTGCCAGCAGAGAGGCCCGCGCCTCGGGGAATCAGCCCCAGCATTTT.

V is TRBV12-3 or TRBV12-4 and J is TRBJ1-2; 9 bases are shared with TRBD1. This CDR3 is built from 13 residues. After removal of 6 bases from V and 7 bases from J, the junction contained 6 bases not matched to a gene. The DNA of the CDR3 is TGTGCCAGCAGCCTGTCGGGACAGGGTGGCTACACCTTC. Translated: CASSLSGQGGYTF.

This chain links TRBV12-5 with TRBJ2-7; the D gene is possibly TRBD1 (5 bases). Trimming cost V 1 base and J 1 base, with 5 bases left between them. CDR1 and CDR2 from the germline V gene are LGHNT and FRNRAP. This CDR3 spans 13 amino acids. CDR3 nucleotides: TGTGCTAGTGGTTTGGACAGGTCCTACGAGCAGTACTTC. Its protein is CASGLDRSYEQYF.